These 28 T cell receptor beta chains originate from one sample sequenced in a study of cytomegalovirus exposure and HLA in healthy donors. Primers for the PCR totalled 60 Vbeta and 13 Jbeta. Assay used: immunoSEQ multiplex PCR; TCRdb lists only in-frame clones, some missing. Counted here are about 250,000 clones, about four fifths occurring once; the ten biggest clones make up more than 0.3%. Input material: PBMCs. These receptors were taken from a girl aged 2-15 years in good health and CMV-seronegative.

The chain combines TRBV30 with TRBJ2-1; no definite D call. Trimming stripped 3 bases from V and 10 bases from J, with 16 bases between. Germline CDR1 GTSNPN, CDR2 SVGIG (reference sequence). The CDR3 loop spans 13 amino acids. The DNA for the CDR3 is TGTGCCTGGAGCCGGGTCGTCCGCTACGAGCAGTTCTTC. The encoded protein is CAWSRVVRYEQFF.

The CDR3 bases are TGCGCCAGCAGCCAAGATTGGGCGGGAGGCTCTCTCTCCTACGAGCAGTACTTC. This sequence encodes CASSQDWAGGSLSYEQYF. The chain carries TRBV4-1 and TRBJ2-7, with TRBD2 matching 8 bases. V was clipped by 0 bases and J by 0 bases; unmatched bases: 10. Germline CDR1 MGHRA, CDR2 YSYEKL. The CDR3 runs 18 residues.

This clone was found a few times. The chain couples TRBV29-1 to TRBJ2-7; the match to TRBD2 covers 7 bases. This CDR3 has 14 amino acids. V was clipped by 6 bases and J by 3 bases; unmatched bases: 11. Germline CDR1 is SQVTM and CDR2 is ANQGSEA. The CDR3 coding sequence is TGCAGCGTCGCAATCGGAGGGAGGGACTACGAGCAGTACTTC. Encoded protein: CSVAIGGRDYEQYF.

J is TRBJ1-5 and V is TRBV27; the match to TRBD1 covers 10 bases. The V and J ends lost 6 bases and 5 bases, in that order; junction bases with no gene match: 7. The CDR3 is made up of 15 amino acids. Germline V gene data show CDR1 as MNHEY and CDR2 as SMNVEV (reference sequence). The CDR3 bases are TGTGCCAGCAGACAAGGGACAGGGGCCCATCAGCCCCAGCATTTT. Translated, it gives CASRQGTGAHQPQHF.

The chain couples TRBV18 to TRBJ2-2; possible D gene TRBD1, 6 bases. The V gene lost 0 bases and the J gene lost 3 bases, with 32 bases spanning the gap. Germline CDR1 and CDR2: KGHSH and LQKENI. The CDR3 is 23 amino acids. This CDR3 is CASSPPLIRTIRGGHQHTGELFF. DNA of the CDR3: TGTGCCAGCTCACCACCTCTCATACGCACGATAAGAGGGGGACACCAGCACACCGGGGAGCTGTTTTTT.

This clone showed up just once. J is TRBJ1-1 and V is TRBV11-2; TRBD1 is a possible D gene (6 bases). V lost 5 bases and J lost 7, with 20 bases in between. CDR1 is SGHAT and CDR2 is FQNNGV in the germline V gene. The CDR3 totals 15 residues. Written as DNA, the CDR3 is TGTGCCAGCAGCCCCCGGTACACAGGGATCCGTGAAGCTTTCTTT. Amino acid sequence: CASSPRYTGIREAFF.

The chain employs TRBV10-3 and TRBJ1-6; perhaps TRBD1 as D (5 bases). The CDR3 contains 13 residues. The V end was cut by 4 bases, the J end by 7 bases, with 8 bases between. Germline CDR1 ENHRY, CDR2 SYGVKD. CDR3 coding DNA: TGTGCCATCAGTGCCGGGGGGAATTCACCCCTCCACTTT. This codes for CAISAGGNSPLHF.

The chain links TRBV19 to TRBJ2-1; the match to TRBD2 covers 8 bases. V was pared by 3 bases and J by 8 bases, with 12 bases of the junction left unmatched. This CDR3 comprises 16 residues. The germline V gene has CDR1 LNHDA and CDR2 SQIVND (reference sequence). Written as DNA, the CDR3 is TGTGCCAGTAGTATTCCCAGCGGGAGCATGAACTATGAGCAGTTCTTC. Amino acids: CASSIPSGSMNYEQFF.

The DNA for the CDR3 is TGCAGCGTTCCCTCCCCGCTCTCGGACACTGAAGCTTTCTTT. Amino acids: CSVPSPLSDTEAFF. This sequence joins TRBV29-1 and TRBJ1-1, with unresolved D. The V gene's germline CDR1 is SQVTM and CDR2 ANQGSEA. This CDR3 is 14 amino acids long. Trimming took 5 bases from V and 3 from J, leaving 16 bases between them.

This clone turned up a few times. The rearrangement joins TRBV7-9 to TRBJ1-1; a weak D match, TRBD1 (6 bases). Germline V CDR1 and CDR2: SEHNR, FQNEAQ (reference sequence). Trimming took 7 bases from V and 5 from J, leaving 8 bases between them. The CDR3 consists of 11 residues. The CDR3 reads CASKGGTEAFF. In DNA form, the CDR3 reads TGTGCCAGCAAGGGGGGGACTGAAGCTTTCTTT.

The chain is built from TRBV5-1 and TRBJ1-2; D is ambiguous. There are 12 residues in the CDR3. V was trimmed by 4 bases and J by 8 bases, leaving 12 bases between them. Per germline, CDR1 SGHRS and CDR2 YFSETQ. CDR3 residues: CASSPFESGYTF. DNA for the CDR3: TGCGCCAGCAGCCCGTTCGAGTCGGGCTACACCTTC.

The chain is built from TRBV13 and TRBJ2-7; D not resolved. The CDR3 runs 16 residues. CDR1 and CDR2 (germline): PRHDT, FYEKMQ (reference sequence). Between the trimmed V and J ends, which lost 5 bases and 0 bases, there was a span of 17 bases. CDR3 sequence reads: CASSPFDSRSSYEQYF. The CDR3 bases are TGTGCCAGCAGCCCCTTTGATTCCCGGAGCTCCTACGAGCAGTACTTC.

DNA for the CDR3: TGTGCCAGCAGCCTCCGGGACTTGAATGAGCAGTTCTTC. Translated: CASSLRDLNEQFF. The chain uses TRBV27 and TRBJ2-1; D might be TRBD2 (6 bases). CDR1 is MNHEY and CDR2 is SMNVEV in the germline V gene (reference sequence). The V end lost 6 bases, the J end lost 7 bases, and 13 bases lay between the germline ends. There are 13 residues in the CDR3.

The chain links TRBV27 to TRBJ2-1; D is uncertain. Germline CDR1 reads MNHEY; CDR2 reads SMNVEV (reference sequence). Deletions cut 6 bases from V and 10 bases from J, with 13 bases between. This CDR3 contains 12 residues. The CDR3: CASRYRESEQFF. In DNA form, the CDR3 reads TGTGCCAGCAGGTATAGAGAGAGCGAGCAGTTCTTC.

The rearrangement joins TRBV2 to TRBJ2-7; 7 bases agree with TRBD2. Germline assignment: CDR1 SNHLY and CDR2 FYNNEI. The CDR3 covers 13 residues. The junction had 8 bases not matched to a gene; V was cut back by 7 bases and J by 5 bases. CDR3 coding DNA: TGTGCCAGCACCCCAGGGAGGGGCAACGAGCAGTACTTC. It codes for CASTPGRGNEQYF.

In regard to this clone: An end of the junction differs from the germline gene, which may be a read error. The genes are TRBV7-9 and TRBJ2-1; D unresolved. The CDR3 extends over 14 amino acids. The germline CDR1 and CDR2 sequences are SEHNR and FQNEAQ (reference sequence). CDR3 amino acids: CAGSLSGSDNEQFF. CDR3 sequence (DNA): TGTGCCGGCAGCTTGTCCGGGTCCGACAATGAGCAGTTCTTC.

This clone was seen a few times. The chain combines TRBV9 with TRBJ1-6, with D unresolved. The V end was cut by 4 bases, the J end by 9 bases, with 14 bases between. This CDR3 is 14 amino acids long. Germline-derived CDR1 and CDR2 are SGDLS and YYNGEE. The CDR3 DNA reads TGTGCCAGCAGCCCCCGCTTTAGTGGTTCACCCCTCCACTTT. Protein: CASSPRFSGSPLHF.

The chain couples TRBV27 to TRBJ1-2; 8 positions agree with TRBD1. This CDR3 has 16 residues. The germline CDR1 and CDR2 sequences are MNHEY and SMNVEV (reference sequence). With 6 bases clipped from V and 6 bases from J, the junction kept 15 bases outside the gene matches. The CDR3 DNA reads TGTGCCAGCAGCCCTAAGACAGGGGTAGGGCCTAATGGCTACACCTTC. It codes for CASSPKTGVGPNGYTF.

The chain recombines TRBV5-1 with TRBJ2-3; TRBD2 matches 9 bases. Germline-derived CDR1 and CDR2 are SGHRS and YFSETQ. The junction had 11 bases not matched to a gene; V was cut back by 3 bases and J by 3 bases. The CDR3 runs to 17 residues. The CDR3 protein is CASSSRVTSGPTDTQYF. The CDR3 DNA is TGCGCCAGCAGCTCCCGGGTGACTAGCGGACCAACAGATACGCAGTATTTT.

The V gene is TRBV19, the J gene TRBJ1-5; D not certain. The CDR3 is made up of 14 amino acids. The germline V gene has CDR1 LNHDA and CDR2 SQIVND (reference sequence). Between the trimmed V and J ends, which lost 3 bases and 3 bases, there was a span of 9 bases. CDR3: CASSIPQTNQPQHF. CDR3 nucleotide sequence: TGTGCCAGTAGTATCCCACAGACCAATCAGCCCCAGCATTTT.

This clone was seen just once. The chain joins TRBV5-1 to TRBJ1-4; D uncertain. The CDR3 totals 13 residues. The germline CDR1 and CDR2 sequences are SGHRS and YFSETQ. With 2 bases removed from V and 5 bases from J, the gap between germline ends came to 7 bases. The CDR3 region has the DNA TGCGCCAGCAGCTTCTCGCAGAATGAAAAACTGTTTTTT. It encodes CASSFSQNEKLFF.

The chain is built from TRBV6-6 and TRBJ1-5, with 10 bases lining up with TRBD1. Trimming removed 2 bases from V and 4 bases from J; junction bases left unmatched: 5. CDR1 MNHNY and CDR2 SVGAGI come from the germline V gene (reference sequence). The CDR3 covers 16 residues. The CDR3 DNA reads TGTGCCAGCAGTTACACGGGACAGGGGAGAAATCAGCCCCAGCATTTT. This encodes CASSYTGQGRNQPQHF.

The J gene is TRBJ2-7, the V gene TRBV6-1; TRBD1 is a possible D gene (6 bases). The CDR3 sequence is 14 residues long. V was pared by 7 bases and J by 2 bases, with 15 bases between. Germline V gene data show CDR1 as MNHNS and CDR2 as SASEGT. In nucleotides, the CDR3 is TGTGCCAGCAAGACAGGACAGCAGGCCTACGAGCAGTACTTC. This sequence encodes CASKTGQQAYEQYF.

The chain employs TRBV27 and TRBJ1-1; TRBD1 matches at 7 bases. J lost 4 bases, V lost 5 bases, and 13 bases had no gene match. Germline CDR1 reads MNHEY; CDR2 reads SMNVEV (reference sequence). This CDR3 is built from 16 residues. The DNA for the CDR3 is TGTGCCAGCAGTCTCCATTCGACAGGGTTGGGCACTGAAGCTTTCTTT. Its translation: CASSLHSTGLGTEAFF.

V is TRBV9 and J is TRBJ2-2; D is perhaps TRBD2 (5 bases). There are 15 residues in the CDR3. V gave up 0 bases and J gave up 7 bases, with 13 bases separating them. Germline V gene sequence: CDR1 SGDLS, CDR2 YYNGEE. The CDR3 loop reads CASSVEGGGFGELFF. DNA of the CDR3: TGTGCCAGCAGCGTAGAGGGTGGAGGATTCGGGGAGCTGTTTTTT.

The CDR3 protein is CASSLGQGGGEKLFF. The CDR3 region has the DNA TGTGCCAGCAGCTTGGGACAGGGAGGTGGTGAAAAACTGTTTTTT. The rearrangement uses TRBV5-6 and TRBJ1-4, with TRBD1 matching over 7 bases. CDR1 is SGHDT and CDR2 is YYEEEE in the germline V gene. Trimming at V came to 0 bases and at J to 7 bases, leaving 6 bases not matched to a gene. The CDR3 contains 15 residues.

The rearrangement uses TRBV2 and TRBJ1-1; possible D gene TRBD1, 6 bases. The length of the CDR3 is 13 residues. V was shortened by 6 bases and J by 4 bases, with 12 bases between the two germline ends. The germline gives CDR1 SNHLY, CDR2 FYNNEI. The CDR3 sequence is CASRNYRATEAFF. The CDR3 DNA sequence: TGTGCCAGCAGGAACTACAGGGCCACTGAAGCTTTCTTT. Full variable domain (rest looked up from reference TRBV2 and TRBJ1-1): EPEVTQTPSHQVTQMGQEVILRCVPISNHLYFYWYRQILGQKVEFLVSFYNNEISEKSEIFDDQFSVERPDGSNFTLKIRSTKLEDSAMYFCASRNYRATEAFFGQGTRLTVV.

This clone was recorded at least ten times. The V call is TRBV9, the J call TRBJ1-1; D gene ambiguous. The CDR3 extends over 12 amino acids. Trimming took 5 bases from V and 1 from J, leaving 6 bases between them. Germline V gene data show CDR1 as SGDLS and CDR2 as YYNGEE. The chain's CDR3 is CASSRANTEAFF. In DNA, the CDR3 is TGTGCCAGCAGTAGAGCGAACACTGAAGCTTTCTTT.